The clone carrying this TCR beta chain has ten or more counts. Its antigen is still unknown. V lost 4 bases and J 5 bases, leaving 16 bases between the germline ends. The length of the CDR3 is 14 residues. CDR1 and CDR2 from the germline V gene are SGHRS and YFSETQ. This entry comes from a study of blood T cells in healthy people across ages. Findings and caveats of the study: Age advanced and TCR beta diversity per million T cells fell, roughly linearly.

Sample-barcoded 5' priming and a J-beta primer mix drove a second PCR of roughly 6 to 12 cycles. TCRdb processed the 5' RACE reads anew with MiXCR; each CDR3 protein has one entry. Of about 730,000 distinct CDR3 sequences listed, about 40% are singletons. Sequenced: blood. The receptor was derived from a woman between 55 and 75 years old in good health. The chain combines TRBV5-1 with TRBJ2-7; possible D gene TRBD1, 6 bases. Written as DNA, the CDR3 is TGCGCCAGCAGCACAGGGCGACGCGGCCACGAGCAGTACTTC. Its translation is CASSTGRRGHEQYF.